This TCR beta chain was captured in a study of radiation and T cells in renal cell carcinoma. Germline assignment: CDR1 SNHLY and CDR2 FYNNEI. This CDR3 comprises 13 residues. Trimming shortened V by 5 bases and J by 6 bases, and 12 bases separated the two germline ends. Profiled with immunoSEQ multiplex PCR; TCRdb holds only in-frame clones, not every one. Of under 200,000 clones listed, about 87% are singletons. Regarding time point: blood 4 weeks post-SBRT, at nephrectomy. The treatment is: 15 Gy SBRT to primary tumor, nephrectomy 4 weeks later. Broader study findings: Top tumor clonotypes rose in blood 2 weeks post-radiation, then contracted.

A remark on this clone: Its target is not known.

This chain connects TRBV2 to TRBJ2-3, with D hard to call. This TCR was sampled from a woman in her 50s with renal cell carcinoma. The sample consisted of blood, taken from a patient whose treatment included radiotherapy and nephrectomy. CDR3 sequence reads: CASSPGVEDTQYF. The CDR3 DNA reads TGTGCCAGCAGTCCAGGCGTAGAGGATACGCAGTATTTT.